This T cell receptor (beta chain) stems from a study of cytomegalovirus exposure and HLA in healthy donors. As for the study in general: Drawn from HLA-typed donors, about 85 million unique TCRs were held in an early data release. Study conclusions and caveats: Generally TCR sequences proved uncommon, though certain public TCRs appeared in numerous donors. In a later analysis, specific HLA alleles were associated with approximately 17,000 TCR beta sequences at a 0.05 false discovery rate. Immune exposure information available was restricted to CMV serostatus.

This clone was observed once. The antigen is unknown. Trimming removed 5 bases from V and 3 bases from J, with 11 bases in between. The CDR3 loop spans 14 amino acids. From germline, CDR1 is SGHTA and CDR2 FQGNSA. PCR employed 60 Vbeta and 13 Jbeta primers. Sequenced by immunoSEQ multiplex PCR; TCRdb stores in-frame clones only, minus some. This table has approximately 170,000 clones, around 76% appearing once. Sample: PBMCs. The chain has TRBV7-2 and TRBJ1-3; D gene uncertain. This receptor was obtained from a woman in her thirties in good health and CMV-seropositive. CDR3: CASSPSAGGNTIYF. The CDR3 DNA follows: TGTGCCAGCAGCCCCAGCGCGGGTGGAAACACCATATATTTT. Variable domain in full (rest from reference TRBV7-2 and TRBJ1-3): GAGVSQSPSNKVTEKGKDVELRCDPISGHTALYWYRQSLGQGLEFLIYFQGNSAPDKSGLPSDRFSAERTGGSVSTLTIQRTQQEDSAVYLCASSPSAGGNTIYFGEGSWLTVV.